The 18 T cell receptor beta chains given below trace back to one sample, sequenced in a study of blood T cell repertoires in COVID-19. The method was immunoSEQ multiplex PCR; TCRdb's version includes in-frame clones alone and lacks a portion of them. Among 250,000 or so clones, around 89% were seen once, and the ten largest hold under 2.5%. Sequencing was performed on peripheral blood. The receptors originated from a woman aged 55-69 years with COVID-19, enrolled during active disease.

This chain links TRBV19 with TRBJ2-1; a possible D gene is TRBD2 (6 bases). The CDR3 covers 14 residues. Germline CDR1 is LNHDA and CDR2 is SQIVND (reference sequence). V gave up 8 bases and J gave up 5 bases, with 16 bases separating them. Here the CDR3 reads CASRRADTNNEQFF. CDR3 DNA sequence: TGTGCCAGTCGGAGGGCAGACACCAACAATGAGCAGTTCTTC.

CDR3 nucleotides: TGTGCCAGCAGCTTGGAAGGAGTGGCATCCTACGAGCAGTACTTC. It encodes CASSLEGVASYEQYF. The chain has TRBV5-8 and TRBJ2-7; D is uncertain. The CDR3 covers 15 residues. The V end lost 0 bases, the J end lost 1 base, and 11 bases lay between the germline ends. Germline V gene data show CDR1 as SGHTS and CDR2 as YDEGEE.

This clone was picked up one time. J is TRBJ2-1 and V is TRBV5-4, with D possibly TRBD1 on 6 matching bases. The germline gives CDR1 SGHNT, CDR2 YYREEE (reference sequence). The ends were cut back, 5 bases at V and 1 base at J, with 10 bases in the middle. CDR3 length equals 14 residues. The chain's CDR3 is CASSSTGSYNEQFF. The CDR3 bases are TGTGCCAGCAGTAGTACAGGGTCCTACAATGAGCAGTTCTTC. The full variable domain, its missing parts supplied by reference TRBV5-4 and TRBJ2-1, is ETGVTQSPTHLIKTRGQQVTLRCSSQSGHNTVSWYQQALGQGPQFIFQYYREEENGRGNFPPRFSGLQFPNYSSELNVNALELDDSALYLCASSSTGSYNEQFFGPGTRLTVL.

This chain joins TRBV9 and TRBJ2-7; the D gene is possibly TRBD1 (5 bases). The germline CDR1 and CDR2 sequences are SGDLS and YYNGEE. CDR3 length: 15 amino acids. V shed 0 bases and J shed 2 bases, with 12 bases lying between them. This CDR3 is CASSVDIGRAYEQYF. The CDR3 DNA follows: TGTGCCAGCAGCGTAGACATCGGCAGGGCCTACGAGCAGTACTTC.

The rearrangement joins TRBV19 to TRBJ1-3; 8 bases are a match to TRBD1. CDR1 LNHDA and CDR2 SQIVND come from the germline V gene (reference sequence). V gave up 6 bases and J gave up 4 bases; unmatched junction bases: 5. There are 14 residues in the CDR3. CDR3 bases: TGTGCCAGTAGAGTGACAGGGGCCGGAAACACCATATATTTT. It specifies CASRVTGAGNTIYF.

The chain uses TRBV9 and TRBJ1-2; unclear D gene. This CDR3 region has 12 residues. V lost 1 base, J lost 8 bases, and 9 bases lay in between. The germline V gene has CDR1 SGDLS and CDR2 YYNGEE. CDR3 residues: CASSVISEGYTF. For the CDR3, the DNA is TGTGCCAGCAGCGTAATATCGGAGGGCTACACCTTC.

The chain carries TRBV12-5 and TRBJ1-2; TRBD1 matches 7 bases. Losses at the gene ends were 8 bases for V and 4 bases for J; bases not matched to a gene: 19. Looked up from germline, CDR1 is LGHNT and CDR2 is FRNRAP. CDR3 size: 17 residues. CDR3 loop: CASTPRLSGTDVYGYTF. In DNA, the CDR3 is TGTGCTAGTACCCCCAGACTCTCCGGGACAGATGTCTATGGCTACACCTTC. The whole variable domain, remainder taken from reference TRBV12-5 and TRBJ1-2, is DARVTQTPRHKVTEMGQEVTMRCQPILGHNTVFWYRQTMMQGLELLAYFRNRAPLDDSGMPKDRFSAEMPDATLATLKIQPSEPRDSAVYFCASTPRLSGTDVYGYTFGSGTRLTVV.

This sequence joins TRBV19 and TRBJ2-1; 12 bases map to TRBD2. There are 16 residues in the CDR3. Germline assignment: CDR1 LNHDA and CDR2 SQIVND (reference sequence). Trimming at V came to 7 bases and at J to 5 bases, leaving 9 bases not matched to a gene. The CDR3 here is CASKTSGSRVNNEQFF. CDR3 coding DNA: TGTGCCAGTAAGACTAGCGGGAGCAGAGTTAACAATGAGCAGTTCTTC. The variable domain in full, completed from reference TRBV19 and TRBJ2-1, reads DGGITQSPKYLFRKEGQNVTLSCEQNLNHDAMYWYRQDPGQGLRLIYYSQIVNDFQKGDIAEGYSVSREKKESFPLTVTSAQKNPTAFYLCASKTSGSRVNNEQFFGPGTRLTVL.

The V call is TRBV6-5, the J call TRBJ1-2; D unclear. From germline, CDR1 is MNHEY and CDR2 SVGAGI. Trimming cost V 0 bases and J 4 bases, with 12 bases left between them. The CDR3 runs to 15 residues. This CDR3 reads CASSYSKAGSYGYTF. CDR3 sequence (DNA): TGTGCCAGCAGTTACTCGAAGGCAGGTTCCTATGGCTACACCTTC.

This clone has only one observation. The J gene is TRBJ2-5, the V gene TRBV6-5; D perhaps matches TRBD2 (5 bases). Trimming took 6 bases from V and 5 from J, leaving 16 bases between them. CDR1 MNHEY and CDR2 SVGAGI come from the germline V gene. The CDR3 sequence is 14 residues long. DNA for the CDR3: TGTGCCAGCAGCCCGAACCCGGGGTGGGAGACCCAGTACTTC. Amino acid sequence: CASSPNPGWETQYF.

The chain has TRBV30 and TRBJ2-1, with 7 bases fitting TRBD2. CDR1 is GTSNPN, CDR2 SVGIG, per germline (reference sequence). This CDR3 is built from 14 residues. The CDR3 sequence is CALGRDLSYNEQFF. In nucleotides, the CDR3 is TGTGCGCTGGGGAGGGACCTCTCCTACAATGAGCAGTTCTTC.

This clone showed up just a few times. The chain uses TRBV4-2 and TRBJ1-5; 7 positions match TRBD1. This CDR3 comprises 16 residues. Per germline, CDR1 LGHNA and CDR2 YNFKEQ. J lost 1 base, V lost 0 bases, and 3 bases had no gene match. CDR3 region: CASSQDPGQSNQPQHF. In DNA, the CDR3 is TGTGCCAGCAGCCAAGATCCGGGACAGAGCAATCAGCCCCAGCATTTT.

The chain is built from TRBV20-1 and TRBJ1-1; D ambiguous. V lost 6 bases and J lost 2, with 7 bases in between. CDR3 length: 11 amino acids. Germline V gene sequence: CDR1 DFQATT, CDR2 SNEGSKA (reference sequence). Here the CDR3 DNA reads TGCAGTGCCCCACTAAACACTGAAGCTTTCTTT. This gives the protein CSAPLNTEAFF.

This chain links TRBV23-1 with TRBJ1-1, with 7 bases matching TRBD1. TRBV23-1 is sorted into the ORF group, with uncertain function. The CDR3 runs to 12 residues. Germline trimming cut 6 bases from V and 8 bases from J; bases unmatched to any gene: 6. CDR3 residues: CASRVDRTEAFF. DNA for the CDR3: TGCGCCAGCAGGGTGGACAGGACCGAAGCTTTCTTT.

The chain joins TRBV4-3 to TRBJ1-2; 8 nucleotides align to TRBD1. Trimming took 2 bases from V and 4 from J; bases not matched to a gene: 6. CDR3 length: 15 amino acids. Germline V gives CDR1 LGHNA, CDR2 YSLEER. The CDR3 protein is CASSQTDREGYGYTF. CDR3 DNA: TGCGCCAGCAGCCAAACGGACAGGGAGGGCTATGGCTACACCTTC.

J is TRBJ1-2 and V is TRBV4-3; no definite D call. CDR1 and CDR2 from the germline V gene are LGHNA and YSLEER. V lost 0 bases and J 8 bases, leaving 19 bases between the germline ends. The CDR3 consists of 16 residues. In DNA form, the CDR3 reads TGCGCCAGCAGCCAAGACTTGAATACTGCACGGTGGGGCTACACCTTC. Its translation: CASSQDLNTARWGYTF.

The chain links TRBV7-3 to TRBJ2-2, with D uncertain. This CDR3 comprises 13 residues. With 1 base removed from V and 4 bases from J, the gap between germline ends came to 4 bases. CDR1 and CDR2 from the germline V gene are SGHTA and FQGTGA. The CDR3 region has the DNA TGTGCCAGCAGCTTAAGCGGCACCGGGGAGCTGTTTTTT. This translates into CASSLSGTGELFF.

The table lists this clone with a count of one. CDR3 in amino acids: CASSILRTGTDYGYTF. CDR3 coding DNA: TGTGCCAGTAGTATCCTAAGAACCGGGACAGACTATGGCTACACCTTC. The chain links TRBV19 to TRBJ1-2, with 7 bases lining up with TRBD1. CDR3 length equals 16 residues. CDR1 is LNHDA, CDR2 SQIVND, per germline (reference sequence). Trimming removed 3 bases from V and 3 bases from J; junction bases left unmatched: 10.